The rows below give T cell receptor beta chains drawn from one sample of a study of cytomegalovirus exposure and HLA in healthy donors. Assay: immunoSEQ multiplex PCR; the TCRdb copy retains only in-frame clones and omits some. The sample records roughly 150,000 clones, 80% being singletons. The material sequenced was PBMCs. The source of these receptors is a male donor in good health and CMV-seronegative. Each CDR3 is given with its conserved first and last residue. Each record gives: V gene, J gene, clone size, D gene, CDR3 DNA, CDR3 protein. The D gene is left open where the match is weak. Clone size, where shown, is once, few, many, or a class for clones that have expanded.

TRBV11-2	TRBJ2-5	-	TRBD1	TGTGCCAGCAGCTTAGATCGTCGATTACTTGGGGACAGGCATAACTTC	CASSLDRRLLGDRHNF
TRBV10-3	TRBJ1-2	-	TRBD1	TGTGCCATCAGTGAGTTACAGGGGGCACGGGGCTACACCTTC	CAISELQGARGYTF
TRBV29-1	TRBJ1-2	once	-	TGCAGCGCCGGGGAGCGGGGAGGAAATGGCTACACCTTC	CSAGERGGNGYTF
TRBV5-4	TRBJ1-2	-	-	TGTGCCAGCAGCTTGGGCACGAGGGGCTACACCTTC	CASSLGTRGYTF
TRBV30	TRBJ1-1	-	TRBD1	TGTGCCTGGAGTGTACGGGACAGTGAAGCTTTCTTT	CAWSVRDSEAFF
TRBV6-5	TRBJ2-7	-	TRBD1	TGTGCCAGCAGCTTGGGACAGGGGGCCTACGAGCAGTACTTC	CASSLGQGAYEQYF
TRBV27	TRBJ1-1	-	TRBD1	TGTTGGGACAGGGGGTTGAGAGGAGAAGCTTTCTTT	CWDRGLRGEAFF
TRBV5-4	TRBJ1-4	once	-	TGTGCCAGCAGCTTGGGACAGTTAAATGAAAAACTGTTTTTT	CASSLGQLNEKLFF
TRBV30	TRBJ2-2	-	-	TGTGCCTGGAGTGACCTCCTTCGGGGGAAATCGAACACCGGGGAGCTGTTTTTT	CAWSDLLRGKSNTGELFF
TRBV4-2	TRBJ1-1	-	-	TGTGCCAGCAGCCAAGGGGACACTCTGAACACTGAAGCTTTCTTT	CASSQGDTLNTEAFF
TRBV9	TRBJ1-1	-	TRBD1	TGTGCCAGCAGCCTAGGACAGGGTAGGACTGAAGCTTTCTTT	CASSLGQGRTEAFF
TRBV2	TRBJ1-5	-	TRBD1	TGTGCCAGCAGCCCCGCCGGGACAGGGGGCCGGCAGCCCCAGCATTTT	CASSPAGTGGRQPQHF
TRBV7-7	TRBJ2-7	-	-	TGTGCTAGCAGCTTAGGAGCGAACGCGAGCTCCTACGAGCAGTACTTC	CASSLGANASSYEQYF
TRBV5-1	TRBJ1-4	-	-	TGCGCCAGCAGCTTAGAGACAGTGAATGAAAAACTGTTTTTT	CASSLETVNEKLFF
TRBV19	TRBJ1-1	-	-	TGTGCCAGTAGTTTACGGACTCAAGCTTTCTTT	CASSLRTQAFF
TRBV5-1	TRBJ2-7	-	TRBD1	TGCGCCAGCAGCCCCCGGGACAGGGATGAGCAGTACTTC	CASSPRDRDEQYF
TRBV5-1	TRBJ2-1	-	TRBD1	TGCGCCAGCAGCTTGGGGGACAGGGCCTACAATGAGCAGTTCTTC	CASSLGDRAYNEQFF
TRBV5-1	TRBJ2-3	-	-	TGCGCCAGCAGCTTGGGGGGGCCGCGGGGGAGTAGCACAGATACGCAGTATTTT	CASSLGGPRGSSTDTQYF
TRBV5-1	TRBJ2-3	few	TRBD2	TGCGCCAGCAGCCCGGGGCTAGCGGGGGGGCATACGCAGTATTTT	CASSPGLAGGHTQYF
TRBV6-5	TRBJ1-3	-	-	TGTGCCAGCAGTTACTCGTCCGGGGGAGGAAACACCATATATTTT	CASSYSSGGGNTIYF
TRBV29-1	TRBJ1-3	once	-	TGCAGCGGAGCTGGGAGCTCTGGAAACACCATATATTTT	CSGAGSSGNTIYF
TRBV12-5	TRBJ1-3	-	TRBD1	TGTGCTAGTGGTTCGGGACAGGGGCGCGCTGACACCATATATTTT	CASGSGQGRADTIYF
TRBV18	TRBJ1-1	-	TRBD1	TGTGCCAGCTCAGCCTCAGGGGGCAGAAACACTGAAGCTTTCTTT	CASSASGGRNTEAFF
TRBV7-6	TRBJ2-7	-	TRBD1	TGTGCCAGCAGCTTCGACAGGGGTTACGAGCAGTACTTC	CASSFDRGYEQYF
TRBV7-2	TRBJ1-5	-	TRBD1	TGTGCCAGCAGCTTGAGGACAGGGGACAATCAGCCCCAGCATTTT	CASSLRTGDNQPQHF
TRBV27	TRBJ1-2	once	TRBD1	TGTGCCAGCAGTCCGCCGGGACAGGGACATGGCTACACCTTC	CASSPPGQGHGYTF
TRBV4-1	TRBJ1-1	-	TRBD1	TGCGCCAGCAGCCAACCGACAGGGAGGAACACTGAAGCTTTCTTT	CASSQPTGRNTEAFF
TRBV5-4	TRBJ1-1	many	-	TGTGCCAGCAGCCTACGGGGGGCCCGTGAAGCTTTCTTT	CASSLRGAREAFF
TRBV11-1	TRBJ1-4	-	-	TGTGCCAGCAGCCCGGGACTCCAGAATGAAAAACTGTTTTTT	CASSPGLQNEKLFF
TRBV6-1	TRBJ1-4	-	-	TGTGCCAGCAGTGAACTAGGTTTTACTAATGAAAAACTGTTTTTT	CASSELGFTNEKLFF
TRBV5-6	TRBJ2-3	-	-	TGTGCCAGCAGCCCGCCGGGGGATACGCAGTATTTT	CASSPPGDTQYF
TRBV7-2	TRBJ1-4	-	-	TGTGCCAGCAAGAAGGCAGGTTCTAATGAAAAACTGTTTTTT	CASKKAGSNEKLFF
TRBV27	TRBJ1-5	-	-	TGTGCCAGCAGGAGAAATACTGGTAGCAATCAGCCCCAGCATTTT	CASRRNTGSNQPQHF
TRBV5-1	TRBJ2-3	once	TRBD2	TGCGCCAGCAGCTTGGAAGGACTAGCGGGGGGCAACACAGATACGCAGTATTTT	CASSLEGLAGGNTDTQYF
TRBV7-9	TRBJ2-5	-	-	TGTGCCAGCAGCCCCGGCGGGTGGCAGGTCCAAGAGACCCAGTACTTC	CASSPGGWQVQETQYF
TRBV6-1	TRBJ2-5	-	-	TGTGCCAGCAGCCCCTCTAGGAGTCTCCAAGAGACCCAGTACTTC	CASSPSRSLQETQYF
TRBV7-6	TRBJ2-3	-	TRBD2	TGTGCCAGCAGCTACAGGACTAGCGGGGGCACAGATACGCAGTATTTT	CASSYRTSGGTDTQYF
TRBV6-5	TRBJ1-1	-	TRBD1	TGTGCCAGCAGTTACTACGGACAGGGGCAAAAGGTAGCTTTCTTT	CASSYYGQGQKVAFF
TRBV11-2	TRBJ1-1	-	-	TGTGCCAGCAGTACAGGGTTTGACACTGAAGCTTTCTTT	CASSTGFDTEAFF
TRBV5-1	TRBJ2-7	-	-	TGCGCCAGCAGCTTGGCGCCAGGGCGGTACGAGCAGTACTTC	CASSLAPGRYEQYF
TRBV28	TRBJ2-7	once	TRBD2	TGTGCCATTACCTCAGGGAGCGGGACCTACGAGCAGTACTTC	CAITSGSGTYEQYF
TRBV6-1	TRBJ2-3	-	-	TGTGCCAGCAGTGTCAGGGGATCCACAGATACGCAGTATTTT	CASSVRGSTDTQYF
TRBV14	TRBJ2-1	-	TRBD2	TGTGCCAGCAGCCAAGATCGGGGGACTAGCTACTACAATGAGCAGTTCTTC	CASSQDRGTSYYNEQFF